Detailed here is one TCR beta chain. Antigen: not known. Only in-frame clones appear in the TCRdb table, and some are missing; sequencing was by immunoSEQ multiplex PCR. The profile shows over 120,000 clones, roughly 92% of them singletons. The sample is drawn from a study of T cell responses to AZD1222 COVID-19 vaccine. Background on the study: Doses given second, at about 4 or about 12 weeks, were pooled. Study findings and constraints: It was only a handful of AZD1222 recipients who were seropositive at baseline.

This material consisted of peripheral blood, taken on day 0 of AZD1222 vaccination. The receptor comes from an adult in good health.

CDR3 sequence reads: CASNLRGEDTEAFF. The CDR3 DNA reads TGTGCCAGTAATCTCAGGGGGGAGGACACTGAAGCTTTCTTT. The chain has TRBV19 and TRBJ1-1; 7 nucleotides match TRBD1. This CDR3 contains 14 residues. Unmatched junction bases numbered 8, after V lost 7 bases and J lost 3 bases. CDR1 is LNHDA, CDR2 SQIVND, per germline (reference sequence).